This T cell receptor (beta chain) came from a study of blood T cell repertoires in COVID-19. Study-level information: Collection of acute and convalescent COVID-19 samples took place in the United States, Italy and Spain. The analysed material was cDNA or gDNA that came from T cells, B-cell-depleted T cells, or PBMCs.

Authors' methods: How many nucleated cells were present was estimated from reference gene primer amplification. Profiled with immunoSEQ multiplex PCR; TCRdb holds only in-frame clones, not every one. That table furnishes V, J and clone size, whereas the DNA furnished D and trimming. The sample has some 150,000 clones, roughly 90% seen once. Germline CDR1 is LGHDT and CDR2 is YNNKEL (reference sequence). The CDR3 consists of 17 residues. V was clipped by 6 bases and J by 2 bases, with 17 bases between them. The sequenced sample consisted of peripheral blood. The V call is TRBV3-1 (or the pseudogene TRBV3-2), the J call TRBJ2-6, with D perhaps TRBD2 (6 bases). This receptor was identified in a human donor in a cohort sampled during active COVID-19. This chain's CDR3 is CASRRLVPLTGANVLTF. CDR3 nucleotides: TGTGCCAGCAGACGACTAGTCCCCCTCACTGGGGCCAACGTCCTGACTTTC.